Listed below are T cell receptor beta chains from one sample, sequenced in a study of PD-L1 blockade in urothelial cancer. Here immunoSEQ multiplex PCR was the method, and the copy in TCRdb shows in-frame clones only, minus some. Counted here are approximately 91,000 clones, 75% to 90% occurring once; the ten biggest clones make up approximately 8.4%. Source: PBMCs, taken around atezolizumab (anti-PD-L1) treatment. The receptors shown here come from a man aged 70-80 years with urothelial cancer. CDR3s include the opening cysteine and the closing phenylalanine or tryptophan. A D gene is named only where the DNA matches it firmly.

j_gene | len | d_gene | v_gene | CDR3nt | CDR3aa
TRBJ1-2 | 16 | TRBD1 | TRBV7-2 | TGTGCCAGCAGCTCGAACGCTCCGGGACAGGGGGGTGGCTACACCTTC | CASSSNAPGQGGGYTF
TRBJ1-5 | 17 | . | TRBV11-2 | TGTGCCAGCACCCGAACGGGGGGGGGTGAGGGCAATCAGCCCCAGCATTTT | CASTRTGGGEGNQPQHF
TRBJ2-7 | 13 | TRBD1 | TRBV19 | TGTGCCAGTAGCGTCGACAGGGGCGGGGAGCAGTACTTC | CASSVDRGGEQYF
TRBJ1-2 | 11 | TRBD1 | TRBV10-1 | TGCGCCAGGGGACAGCATTATGGCTACACCTTC | CARGQHYGYTF
TRBJ1-2 | 14 | . | TRBV6-1 | TGTGCCAGCAGTGAGGGGAGCAAGTACTATGGCTACACCTTC | CASSEGSKYYGYTF
TRBJ1-5 | 15 | . | TRBV2 | TGTGCCAGCACCAGGGAGGTAGTTAACAATCAGCCCCAGCATTTT | CASTREVVNNQPQHF
TRBJ1-2 | 13 | . | TRBV5-4 | TGTGCCAGCAGCTTGGACCAGGTCTATGGCTACACCTTC | CASSLDQVYGYTF
TRBJ2-1 | 15 | TRBD2 | TRBV2 | TGTGCCAGCAGTGAAAGGGTGACTAGCCGGGATGAGCAGTTCTTC | CASSERVTSRDEQFF
TRBJ2-7 | 16 | . | TRBV19 | TGTGCCAGTAGTATAGACTCTAGCGCTGACTCCTACGAGCAGTACTTC | CASSIDSSADSYEQYF
TRBJ2-5 | 13 | TRBD1 | TRBV5-4 | TGTGCCAGCAGCTGGGACAGTCAAGAGACCCAGTACTTC | CASSWDSQETQYF